This TCR beta chain was sequenced during a study of identical twins. The study's findings and limits: Researchers reported weaker excess twin sharing in beta out-of-frame sequences.

Only healthy Caucasians were enrolled as donors. TCRdb fed the 5' RACE reads into MiXCR, producing one record per CDR3 protein. The sample has approximately 1.8 million distinct CDR3 sequences, 25% to 35% seen once. The length of the CDR3 is 15 residues. The V gene's germline CDR1 is SEHNR and CDR2 FQNEAQ (reference sequence). Between the trimmed V and J ends, which lost 7 bases and 5 bases, there was a span of 21 bases. This clonotype was seen a few times. The antigen is undetermined. Sequencing used cord blood. The sequence was collected from a newborn girl in good health. The chain links TRBV7-9 to TRBJ2-7; tentative D call: TRBD1 (5 bases). The DNA for the CDR3 is TGTGCCAGCACCTTTGAAGACAGTCCCGGAGACGAGCAGTACTTC. As protein: CASTFEDSPGDEQYF.